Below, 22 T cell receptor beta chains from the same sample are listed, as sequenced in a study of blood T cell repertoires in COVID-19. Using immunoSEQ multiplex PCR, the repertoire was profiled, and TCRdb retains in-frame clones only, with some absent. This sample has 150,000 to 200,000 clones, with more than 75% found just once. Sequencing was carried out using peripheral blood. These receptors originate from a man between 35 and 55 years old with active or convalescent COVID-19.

CDR3 DNA sequence: TGTGCCAGCTCCCCCACCCGGGAAAACACTGAAGCTTTCTTT. It is translated as CASSPTRENTEAFF. V gene TRBV18 combines with J gene TRBJ1-1; the D is unclear. V lost 6 bases and J 2 bases, leaving 13 bases between the germline ends. The CDR3 totals 14 residues. The germline V gene encodes CDR1 KGHSH and CDR2 LQKENI.

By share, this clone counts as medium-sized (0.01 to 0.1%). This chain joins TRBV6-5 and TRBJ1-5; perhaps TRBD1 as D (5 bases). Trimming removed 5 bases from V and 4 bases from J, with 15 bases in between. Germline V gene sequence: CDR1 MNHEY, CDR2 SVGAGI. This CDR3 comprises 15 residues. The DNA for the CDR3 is TGTGCCAGCAGTCCTCAGGGAGGACCTAATCAGCCCCAGCATTTT. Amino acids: CASSPQGGPNQPQHF.

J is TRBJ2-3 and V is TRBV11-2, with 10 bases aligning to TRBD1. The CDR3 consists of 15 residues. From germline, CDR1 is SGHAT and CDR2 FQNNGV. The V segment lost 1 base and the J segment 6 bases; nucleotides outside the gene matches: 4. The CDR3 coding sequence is TGTGCCAGCAGCTTAGCAGGGACAGGGGCTGATACGCAGTATTTT. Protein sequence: CASSLAGTGADTQYF. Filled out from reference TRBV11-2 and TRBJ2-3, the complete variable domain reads EAGVAQSPRYKIIEKRQSVAFWCNPISGHATLYWYQQILGQGPKLLIQFQNNGVVDDSQLPKDRFSAERLKGVDSTLKIQPAKLEDSAVYLCASSLAGTGADTQYFGPGTRLTVL.

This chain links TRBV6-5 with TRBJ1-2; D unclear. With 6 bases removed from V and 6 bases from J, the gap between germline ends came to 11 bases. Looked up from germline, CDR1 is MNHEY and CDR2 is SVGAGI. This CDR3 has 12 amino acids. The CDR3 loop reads CASSGLLNGYTF. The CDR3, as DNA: TGTGCCAGCAGCGGACTGCTCAATGGCTACACCTTC.

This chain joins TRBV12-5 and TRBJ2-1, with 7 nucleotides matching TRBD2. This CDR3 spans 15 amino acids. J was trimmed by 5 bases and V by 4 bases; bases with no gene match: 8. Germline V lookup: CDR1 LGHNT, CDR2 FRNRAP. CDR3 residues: CASGSQGGGHNEQFF. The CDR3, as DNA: TGTGCTAGTGGTTCCCAGGGCGGGGGTCACAATGAGCAGTTCTTC.

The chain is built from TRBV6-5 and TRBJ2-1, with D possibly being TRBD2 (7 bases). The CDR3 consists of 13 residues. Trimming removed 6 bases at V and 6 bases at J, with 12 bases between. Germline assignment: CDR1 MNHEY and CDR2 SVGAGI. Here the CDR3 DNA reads TGTGCCAGCAGGGGTGGGGGGGCCAATGAGCAGTTCTTC. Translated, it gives CASRGGGANEQFF.

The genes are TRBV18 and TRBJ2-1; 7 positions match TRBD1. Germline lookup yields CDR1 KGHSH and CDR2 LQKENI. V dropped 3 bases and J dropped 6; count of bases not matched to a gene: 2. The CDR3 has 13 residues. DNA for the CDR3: TGTGCCAGCTCACCCGGGACAGCCAATGAGCAGTTCTTC. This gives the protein CASSPGTANEQFF.

In DNA, the CDR3 is TGTGCCAGCAGCGGACAGACCTTCAGCAATGAAAAACTGTTTTTT. Translation gives CASSGQTFSNEKLFF. The chain links TRBV9 to TRBJ1-4; D is possibly TRBD1 (5 bases). CDR1 and CDR2 (germline): SGDLS, YYNGEE. The CDR3 has 15 residues. V gave up 3 bases and J gave up 5 bases, with 14 bases separating them.

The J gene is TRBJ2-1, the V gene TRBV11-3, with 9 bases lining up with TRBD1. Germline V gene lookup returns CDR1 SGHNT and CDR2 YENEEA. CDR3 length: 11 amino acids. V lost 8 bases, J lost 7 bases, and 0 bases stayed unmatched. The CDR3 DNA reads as TGTGCCAGCGGGACAGGGAATGAGCAGTTCTTC. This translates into CASGTGNEQFF. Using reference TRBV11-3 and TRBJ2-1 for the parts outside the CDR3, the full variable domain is EAGVVQSPRYKIIEKKQPVAFWCNPISGHNTLYWYLQNLGQGPELLIRYENEEAVDDSQLPKDRFSAERLKGVDSTLKIQPAELGDSAVYLCASGTGNEQFFGPGTRLTVL.

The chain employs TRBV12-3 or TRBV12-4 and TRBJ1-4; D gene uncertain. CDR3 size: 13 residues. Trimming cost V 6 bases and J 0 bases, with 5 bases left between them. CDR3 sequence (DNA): TGTGCCAGCAGCGAGGCAACTAATGAAAAACTGTTTTTT. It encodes CASSEATNEKLFF.

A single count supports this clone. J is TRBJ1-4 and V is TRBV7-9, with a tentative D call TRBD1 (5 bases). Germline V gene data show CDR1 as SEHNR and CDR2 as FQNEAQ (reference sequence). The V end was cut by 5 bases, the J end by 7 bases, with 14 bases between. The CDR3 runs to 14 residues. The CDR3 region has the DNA TGTGCCAGCAGCCGATTTGGGGGAGGTGAAAAACTGTTTTTT. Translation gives CASSRFGGGEKLFF.

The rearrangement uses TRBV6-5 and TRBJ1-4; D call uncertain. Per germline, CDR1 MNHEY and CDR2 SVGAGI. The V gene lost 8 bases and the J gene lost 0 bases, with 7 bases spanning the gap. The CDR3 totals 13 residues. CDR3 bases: TGTGCCAGCCGGAGGGCAACTAATGAAAAACTGTTTTTT. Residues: CASRRATNEKLFF.

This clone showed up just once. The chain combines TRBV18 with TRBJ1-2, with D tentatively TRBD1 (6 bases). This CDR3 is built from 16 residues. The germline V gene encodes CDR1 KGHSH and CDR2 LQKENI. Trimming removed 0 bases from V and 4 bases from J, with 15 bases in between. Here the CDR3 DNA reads TGTGCCAGCTCACCACCGGGACATCCGCTAGCCTATGGCTACACCTTC. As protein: CASSPPGHPLAYGYTF.

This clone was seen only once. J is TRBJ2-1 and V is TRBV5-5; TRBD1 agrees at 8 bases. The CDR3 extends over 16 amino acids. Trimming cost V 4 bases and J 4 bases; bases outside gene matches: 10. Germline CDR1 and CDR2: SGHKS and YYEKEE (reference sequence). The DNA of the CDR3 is TGTGCCAGCAGCGCCTTGACAGGGGTTTCTTACAATGAGCAGTTCTTC. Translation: CASSALTGVSYNEQFF.

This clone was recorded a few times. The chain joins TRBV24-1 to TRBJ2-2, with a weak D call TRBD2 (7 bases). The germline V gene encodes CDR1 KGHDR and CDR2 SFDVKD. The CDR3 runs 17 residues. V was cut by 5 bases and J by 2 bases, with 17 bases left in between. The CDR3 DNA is TGTGCCACCAGTGGGGTAGCGGGCAGGGGAAACACCGGGGAGCTGTTTTTT. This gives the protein CATSGVAGRGNTGELFF.

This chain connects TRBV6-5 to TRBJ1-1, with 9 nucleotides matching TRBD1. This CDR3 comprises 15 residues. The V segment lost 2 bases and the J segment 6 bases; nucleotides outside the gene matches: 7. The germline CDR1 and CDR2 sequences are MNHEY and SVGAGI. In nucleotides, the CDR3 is TGTGCCAGCAGTTACGAGGGGACAGGGCCCGCTGAAGCTTTCTTT. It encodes CASSYEGTGPAEAFF.

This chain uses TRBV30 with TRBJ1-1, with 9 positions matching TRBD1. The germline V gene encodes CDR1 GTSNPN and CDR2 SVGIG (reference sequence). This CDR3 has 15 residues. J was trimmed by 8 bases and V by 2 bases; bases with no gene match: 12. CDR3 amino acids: CAWSPSRTGVGEAFF. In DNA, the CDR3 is TGTGCCTGGAGTCCGTCCAGGACAGGGGTCGGAGAAGCTTTCTTT.

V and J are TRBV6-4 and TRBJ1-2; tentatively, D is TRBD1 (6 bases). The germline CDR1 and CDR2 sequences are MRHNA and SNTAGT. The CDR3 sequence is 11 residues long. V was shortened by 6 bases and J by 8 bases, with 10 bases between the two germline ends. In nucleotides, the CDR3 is TGTGCCAGCAGCTACAGGGTAGGCTACACCTTC. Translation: CASSYRVGYTF.

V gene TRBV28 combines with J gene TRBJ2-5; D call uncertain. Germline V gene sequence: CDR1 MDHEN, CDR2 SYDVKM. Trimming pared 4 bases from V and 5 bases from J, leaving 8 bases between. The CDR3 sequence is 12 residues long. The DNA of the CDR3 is TGTGCCAGCAGTTCAACTAAGGAGACCCAGTACTTC. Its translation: CASSSTKETQYF.

CDR3 bases: TGTGCCAGCAGTTTGACAGGAGGCCATAGCAATCAGCCCCAGCATTTT. Translated: CASSLTGGHSNQPQHF. The V and J genes are TRBV28 and TRBJ1-5; D perhaps matches TRBD1 (6 bases). The CDR3 sequence is 16 residues long. Trimming pared 3 bases from V and 0 bases from J, leaving 12 bases between. The germline V gene encodes CDR1 MDHEN and CDR2 SYDVKM.

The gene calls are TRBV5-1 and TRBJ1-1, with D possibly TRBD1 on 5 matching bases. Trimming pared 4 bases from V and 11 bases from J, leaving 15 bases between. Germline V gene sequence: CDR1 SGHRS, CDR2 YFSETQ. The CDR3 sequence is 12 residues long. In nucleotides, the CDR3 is TGCGCCAGCAGCCCCGACCAGGGAACTGCTTTCTTT. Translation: CASSPDQGTAFF.

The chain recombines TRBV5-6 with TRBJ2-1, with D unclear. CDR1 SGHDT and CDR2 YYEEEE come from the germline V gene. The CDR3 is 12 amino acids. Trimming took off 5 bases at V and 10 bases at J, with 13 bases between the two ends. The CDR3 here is CASSSQYTEQFF. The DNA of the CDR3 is TGTGCCAGCAGTTCTCAATACACCGAGCAGTTCTTC.